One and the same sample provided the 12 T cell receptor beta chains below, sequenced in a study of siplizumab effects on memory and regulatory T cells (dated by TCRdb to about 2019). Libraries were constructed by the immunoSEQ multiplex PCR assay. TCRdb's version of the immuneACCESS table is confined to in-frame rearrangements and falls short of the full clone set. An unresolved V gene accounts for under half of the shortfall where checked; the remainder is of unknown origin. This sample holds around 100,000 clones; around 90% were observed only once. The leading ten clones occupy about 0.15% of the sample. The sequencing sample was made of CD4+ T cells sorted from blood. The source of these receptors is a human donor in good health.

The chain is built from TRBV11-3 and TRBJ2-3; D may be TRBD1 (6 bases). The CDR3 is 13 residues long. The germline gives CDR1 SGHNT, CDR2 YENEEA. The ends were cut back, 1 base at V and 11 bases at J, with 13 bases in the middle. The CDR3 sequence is CASSLGIQGMQYF. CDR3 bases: TGTGCCAGCAGCTTAGGAATACAGGGTATGCAGTATTTT.

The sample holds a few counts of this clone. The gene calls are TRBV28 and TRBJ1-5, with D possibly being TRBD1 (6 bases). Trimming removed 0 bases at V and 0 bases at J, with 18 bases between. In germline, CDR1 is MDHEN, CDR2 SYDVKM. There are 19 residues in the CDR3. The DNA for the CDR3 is TGTGCCAGCAGTTTATGGCAGGACAGTCTAAACTATAGCAATCAGCCCCAGCATTTT. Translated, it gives CASSLWQDSLNYSNQPQHF.

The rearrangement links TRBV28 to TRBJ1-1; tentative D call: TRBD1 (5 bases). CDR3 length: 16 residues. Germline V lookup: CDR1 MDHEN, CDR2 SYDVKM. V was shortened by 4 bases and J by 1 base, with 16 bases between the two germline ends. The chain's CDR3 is CASSSPAGSTNTEAFF. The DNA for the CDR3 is TGTGCCAGCAGTTCCCCCGCAGGGAGTACGAACACTGAAGCTTTCTTT. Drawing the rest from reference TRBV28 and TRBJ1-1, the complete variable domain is DVKVTQSSRYLVKRTGEKVFLECVQDMDHENMFWYRQDPGLGLRLIYFSYDVKMKEKGDIPEGYSVSREKKERFSLILESASTNQTSMYLCASSSPAGSTNTEAFFGQGTRLTVV.

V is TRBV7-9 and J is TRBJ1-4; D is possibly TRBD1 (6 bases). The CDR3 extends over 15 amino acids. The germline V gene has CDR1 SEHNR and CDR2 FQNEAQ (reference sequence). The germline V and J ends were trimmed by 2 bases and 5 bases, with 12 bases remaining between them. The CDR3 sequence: CASSLRGGANEKLFF. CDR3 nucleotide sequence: TGTGCCAGCAGCTTACGGGGGGGCGCGAATGAAAAACTGTTTTTT.

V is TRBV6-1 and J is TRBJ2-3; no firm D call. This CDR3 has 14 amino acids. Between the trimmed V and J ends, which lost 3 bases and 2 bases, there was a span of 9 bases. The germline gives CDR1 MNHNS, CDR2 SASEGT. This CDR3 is CASSDYRPTDTQYF. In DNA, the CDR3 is TGTGCCAGCAGTGACTACCGACCCACAGATACGCAGTATTTT.

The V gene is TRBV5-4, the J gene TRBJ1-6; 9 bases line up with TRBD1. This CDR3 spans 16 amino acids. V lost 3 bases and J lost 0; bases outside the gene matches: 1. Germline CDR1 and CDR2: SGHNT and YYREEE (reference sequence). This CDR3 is CASSSTGGSYNSPLHF. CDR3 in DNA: TGTGCCAGCAGCTCGACAGGGGGCTCCTATAATTCACCCCTCCACTTT.

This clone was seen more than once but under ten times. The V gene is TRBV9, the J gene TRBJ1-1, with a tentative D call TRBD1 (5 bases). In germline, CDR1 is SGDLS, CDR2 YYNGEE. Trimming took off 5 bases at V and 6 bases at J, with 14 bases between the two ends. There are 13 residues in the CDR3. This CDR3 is CASSSTGASEAFF. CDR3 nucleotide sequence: TGTGCCAGCAGTTCGACTGGGGCGTCTGAAGCTTTCTTT. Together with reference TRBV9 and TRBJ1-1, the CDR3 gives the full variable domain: DSGVTQTPKHLITATGQRVTLRCSPRSGDLSVYWYQQSLDQGLQFLIQYYNGEERAKGNILERFSAQQFPDLHSELNLSSLELGDSALYFCASSSTGASEAFFGQGTRLTVV.

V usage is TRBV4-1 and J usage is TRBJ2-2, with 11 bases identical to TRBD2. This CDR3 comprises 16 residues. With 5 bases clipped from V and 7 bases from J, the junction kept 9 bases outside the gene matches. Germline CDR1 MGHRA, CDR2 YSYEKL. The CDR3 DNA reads TGCGCCAGCAGCGTTAGCGGGGGGGCCCGGATCGGGGAGCTGTTTTTT. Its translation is CASSVSGGARIGELFF.

CDR3 nucleotide sequence: TGTGCCAGCATCCCAAGGGGTGTCAACTATGGCTACACCTTC. This codes for CASIPRGVNYGYTF. V and J are TRBV25-1 and TRBJ1-2, with D possibly being TRBD1 (5 bases). CDR1 is MGHDK and CDR2 is SYGVNS in the germline V gene. Trimming removed 7 bases at V and 2 bases at J, with 14 bases between. CDR3 length equals 14 residues.

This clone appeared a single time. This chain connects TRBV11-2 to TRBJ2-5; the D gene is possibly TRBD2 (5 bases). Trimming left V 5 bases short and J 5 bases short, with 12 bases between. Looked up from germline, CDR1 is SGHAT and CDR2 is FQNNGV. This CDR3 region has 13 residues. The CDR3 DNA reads TGTGCCAGCAGCGACTACTACAGCGAGACCCAGTACTTC. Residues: CASSDYYSETQYF.

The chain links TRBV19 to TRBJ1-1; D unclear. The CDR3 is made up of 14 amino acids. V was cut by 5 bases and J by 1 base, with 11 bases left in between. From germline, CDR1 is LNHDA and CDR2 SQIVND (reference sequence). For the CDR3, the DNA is TGTGCCAGTAGTTTGGGGAACGCGAACACTGAAGCTTTCTTT. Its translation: CASSLGNANTEAFF.

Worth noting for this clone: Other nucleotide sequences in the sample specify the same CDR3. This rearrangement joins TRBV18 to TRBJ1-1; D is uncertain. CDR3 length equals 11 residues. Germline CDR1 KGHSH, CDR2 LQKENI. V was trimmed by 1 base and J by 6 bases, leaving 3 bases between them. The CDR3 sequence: CASSPRSEAFF. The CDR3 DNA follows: TGTGCCAGCTCACCACGTTCTGAAGCTTTCTTT.